Listed below are T cell receptor beta chains from one sample, sequenced in a study of beta chain features in type 1 diabetes. The protocol was immunoSEQ multiplex PCR, while the TCRdb copy is restricted to in-frame clones and leaves out a portion. The profile shows a few hundred thousand clones, around a quarter of them singletons. The specimen sequenced was central memory CD4+ T cells from blood. The receptors originated from a man aged 25 to 40 in good health. CDR3s include the opening cysteine and the closing phenylalanine or tryptophan. A D gene is named only where the DNA matches it firmly. Only some rows state a clone size, as once, few, many or a class for expanded clones.

CDR3nt: TGTGCCAGCAGTGAGACAGGACTTGTTTTGAAAAAGCATTTT; CDR3aa: CASSETGLVLKKHF; v_gene: TRBV2; j_gene: TRBJ1-5; d_gene: -; abundance: -
CDR3nt: TGTGCCAGCAGTGTACACGGGAGGAATGAGCAGTTCTTC; CDR3aa: CASSVHGRNEQFF; v_gene: TRBV2; j_gene: TRBJ2-1; d_gene: TRBD2; abundance: few
CDR3nt: TGTGCCAGCAGTAGGGGACAGGAATACGAGCAGTACTTC; CDR3aa: CASSRGQEYEQYF; v_gene: TRBV6-1; j_gene: TRBJ2-7; d_gene: TRBD1; abundance: few
CDR3nt: TGTGCCAGCTCACCACGGACAGGACTCCTGAGTCCTAGCACAGATACGCAGTATTTT; CDR3aa: CASSPRTGLLSPSTDTQYF; v_gene: TRBV18; j_gene: TRBJ2-3; d_gene: TRBD1; abundance: -
CDR3nt: TGTGCCAGCAGTTACCAGGGGGGTTCATACAATGAGCAGTTCTTC; CDR3aa: CASSYQGGSYNEQFF; v_gene: TRBV6-6; j_gene: TRBJ2-1; d_gene: -; abundance: -
CDR3nt: TGTGCCAGCAGTCCTCAGGGGTCTTCCTACAATGAGCAGTTCTTC; CDR3aa: CASSPQGSSYNEQFF; v_gene: TRBV6-6; j_gene: TRBJ2-1; d_gene: -; abundance: many
CDR3nt: TGCGCCAGCAGCTTCAACAGGGCCCAATACAATGAGCAGTTCTTC; CDR3aa: CASSFNRAQYNEQFF; v_gene: TRBV5-1; j_gene: TRBJ2-1; d_gene: -; abundance: few
CDR3nt: TGCGCCAGCAGCCTAGGGGGATTGAACACTGAAGCTTTCTTT; CDR3aa: CASSLGGLNTEAFF; v_gene: TRBV5-1; j_gene: TRBJ1-1; d_gene: -; abundance: -
CDR3nt: TGTGCCAGCTCACCGAACGAGAATCAGCCCCAGCATTTT; CDR3aa: CASSPNENQPQHF; v_gene: TRBV18; j_gene: TRBJ1-5; d_gene: -; abundance: -
CDR3nt: TGCAGCGTTGAAGATCCAGACCCAAACAGTTGGGGCTACACCTTC; CDR3aa: CSVEDPDPNSWGYTF; v_gene: TRBV29-1; j_gene: TRBJ1-2; d_gene: -; abundance: -
CDR3nt: TGTGCCAGCAGCCAAGAGACCCAGTACTTC; CDR3aa: CASSQETQYF; v_gene: TRBV11-2; j_gene: TRBJ2-5; d_gene: -; abundance: many